This entry lists 19 T cell receptor beta chains sequenced from one sample in a study of breast tumors, draining lymph nodes, adjacent tissues. Breast cancer patients provided tissue from their axillary draining lymph nodes. MiXCR was run by TCRdb on the multiplex PCR reads, yielding one entry per CDR3 protein. This sample has approximately 250,000 distinct CDR3 sequences, with around 35% found just once. The sequenced sample was axillary lymph node tissue. The source of these receptors is a female donor with breast cancer. Some clones in this sample may be carry-over from other donors' samples.

The table lists this clonotype with a few counts. The chain combines TRBV28 with TRBJ2-7; 8 bases line up with TRBD1. In germline, CDR1 is MDHEN, CDR2 SYDVKM. The V and J ends lost 5 bases and 4 bases, in that order; junction bases with no gene match: 7. The CDR3 sequence is 14 residues long. This chain's CDR3 is CASSTPGTGYEQYF. The CDR3 nucleotides read TGTGCCAGCAGTACCCCCGGGACAGGTTACGAGCAGTACTTC.

This clonotype was picked up many times. This chain links TRBV7-9 with TRBJ2-3; no firm D call. Trimming removed 8 bases at V and 3 bases at J, with 15 bases between. Germline CDR1 reads SEHNR; CDR2 reads FQNEAQ (reference sequence). This CDR3 is 14 amino acids long. This chain's CDR3 is CASGKGFDTDTQYF. The DNA for the CDR3 is TGTGCCAGCGGAAAAGGGTTTGATACAGATACGCAGTATTTT. Based on the CDR3 plus reference TRBV7-9 and TRBJ2-3, the full variable domain is DTGVSQNPRHKITKRGQNVTFRCDPISEHNRLYWYRQTLGQGPEFLTYFQNEAQLEKSRLLSDRFSAERPKGSFSTLEIQRTEQGDSAMYLCASGKGFDTDTQYFGPGTRLTVL.

As to this clonotype: This may come from a read error, since a much larger clone is one base off. The chain links TRBV11-2 to TRBJ2-1, with 10 bases fitting TRBD2. There are 15 residues in the CDR3. V dropped 7 bases and J dropped 5; count of bases not matched to a gene: 8. From germline, CDR1 is SGHAT and CDR2 FQNNGV. Here the CDR3 reads CASNQWTSGDNEQFF. The DNA of the CDR3 is TGTGCCAGCAACCAGTGGACTAGCGGAGACAATGAGCAGTTCTTC. Looking up the rest from reference TRBV11-2 and TRBJ2-1 gives the full variable domain: EAGVAQSPRYKIIEKRQSVAFWCNPISGHATLYWYQQILGQGPKLLIQFQNNGVVDDSQLPKDRFSAERLKGVDSTLKIQPAKLEDSAVYLCASNQWTSGDNEQFFGPGTRLTVL.

The rearrangement joins TRBV5-1 to TRBJ2-5, with 12 bases that match TRBD1. Trimming at V came to 3 bases and at J to 4 bases, leaving 4 bases not matched to a gene. The CDR3 is 15 amino acids. Germline CDR1 and CDR2: SGHRS and YFSETQ. The CDR3 sequence: CASSYGTGGAETQYF. CDR3 in DNA: TGCGCCAGCAGCTACGGGACAGGGGGCGCAGAGACCCAGTACTTC.

Worth noting for this clonotype: A much larger clone differs by one base, so this may be a read error. The rearrangement joins TRBV6-5 to TRBJ1-2; no firm D call. The CDR3 spans 14 residues. CDR1 and CDR2 (germline): MNHEY, SVGAGI. The V end lost 5 bases, the J end lost 0 bases, and 10 bases lay between the germline ends. The CDR3 DNA reads as TGTGCCAGCAGTCACATCGGACCTAACTATGGCTACACCTTC. Protein sequence: CASSHIGPNYGYTF.

The chain has TRBV7-2 and TRBJ2-7; 7 nucleotides line up with TRBD1. Unmatched junction bases numbered 8, after V lost 4 bases and J lost 2 bases. CDR1 and CDR2 from the germline V gene are SGHTA and FQGNSA. CDR3 size: 15 residues. The CDR3 loop reads CASSWPGTATYEQYF. The CDR3 DNA sequence: TGTGCCAGCAGCTGGCCCGGGACAGCCACCTACGAGCAGTACTTC.

In its sample, this clonotype was seen many times. The V call is TRBV7-9, the J call TRBJ2-5; TRBD1 is a possible D gene (6 bases). Trimming took off 5 bases at V and 5 bases at J, with 15 bases between the two ends. The CDR3 is 14 amino acids. The V gene's germline CDR1 is SEHNR and CDR2 FQNEAQ (reference sequence). CDR3 coding DNA: TGTGCCAGCAGCCCAGGACAGTCGGGCGAGACCCAGTACTTC. Translation: CASSPGQSGETQYF.

On this clonotype itself: Germline and junction disagree at one end, which may indicate a read error. The rearrangement uses TRBV6-5 and TRBJ1-2; 9 positions agree with TRBD1. The germline CDR1 and CDR2 sequences are MNHEY and SVGAGI. This CDR3 spans 16 amino acids. CDR3 DNA sequence: TGTGCCAGCAGTCACTCCACAGGGGGCGGTAACTATGGCTACACCTTC. It translates to CASSHSTGGGNYGYTF.

There are a few counts of this clonotype. This chain uses TRBV20-1 with TRBJ1-1, with D possibly matching TRBD1 (6 bases). There are 12 residues in the CDR3. Trimming took 6 bases from V and 8 from J, leaving 16 bases between them. Germline CDR1 reads DFQATT; CDR2 reads SNEGSKA (reference sequence). The CDR3 spells CSAPRGYQEAFF. The CDR3 DNA is TGCAGTGCACCTAGGGGGTACCAGGAAGCTTTCTTT.

Ten or more counts support this clonotype. The chain uses TRBV5-1 and TRBJ2-3; D remains ambiguous. Germline values: CDR1 SGHRS, CDR2 YFSETQ. This CDR3 has 12 amino acids. Trimming pared 3 bases from V and 3 bases from J, leaving 5 bases between. CDR3 sequence: CASSYLTDTQYF. CDR3 nucleotides: TGCGCCAGCAGCTACCTGACAGATACGCAGTATTTT.

This rearrangement joins TRBV29-1 to TRBJ2-1, with 9 nucleotides matching TRBD1. The V gene end was trimmed by 4 bases and the J gene end by 4 bases; junction bases not matched to a gene: 5. The CDR3 totals 14 residues. Germline V gene data show CDR1 as SQVTM and CDR2 as ANQGSEA. The CDR3 DNA sequence: TGCAGCGTTGGAGGGACAGGGATGTACAATGAGCAGTTCTTC. This encodes CSVGGTGMYNEQFF.

This clonotype was seen many times. The rearrangement uses TRBV29-1 and TRBJ2-7; D is ambiguous. This CDR3 comprises 12 residues. Trimming took off 2 bases at V and 5 bases at J, with 10 bases between the two ends. Germline V gene sequence: CDR1 SQVTM, CDR2 ANQGSEA. The CDR3 sequence: CSVEFRNDEQYF. The CDR3, as DNA: TGCAGCGTTGAATTCAGAAACGACGAGCAGTACTTC.

In its sample, this clonotype was seen many times. The V call is TRBV7-3, the J call TRBJ2-5; D gene unclear. The CDR3 sequence is 10 residues long. From germline, CDR1 is SGHTA and CDR2 FQGTGA. V gave up 6 bases and J gave up 4 bases, with 3 bases separating them. This CDR3 reads CASRTETQYF. The CDR3 coding sequence is TGTGCCAGCAGAACAGAGACCCAGTACTTC.

This clonotype was detected a few times. The chain carries TRBV6-6 and TRBJ1-2; no definite D call. The CDR3 totals 11 residues. V lost 8 bases and J lost 7, with 11 bases in between. From germline, CDR1 is MNHNY and CDR2 SVGAGI (reference sequence). CDR3 loop: CASRRLIGYTF. The CDR3 bases are TGTGCCAGCCGTCGTTTGATTGGCTACACCTTC.

In this sample, this clonotype turned up many times. J is TRBJ1-6 and V is TRBV7-9; D is ambiguous. The CDR3 has 15 residues. Trimming shortened V by 1 base and J by 3 bases, and 7 bases separated the two germline ends. Per the germline V gene, CDR1 is SEHNR and CDR2 is FQNEAQ (reference sequence). The CDR3 here is CASSLGTDYNSPLHF. CDR3 nucleotide sequence: TGTGCCAGCAGCTTAGGGACGGACTATAATTCACCCCTCCACTTT.

This clonotype appeared a single time. The chain links TRBV10-3 to TRBJ1-6; 7 bases map to TRBD1. The V segment lost 4 bases and the J segment 8 bases; nucleotides outside the gene matches: 5. Germline CDR1 ENHRY, CDR2 SYGVKD. This CDR3 has 14 amino acids. CDR3 nucleotides: TGTGCCATCAGTGGGGGACAGAGTGATTCACCCCTCCACTTT. Its translation: CAISGGQSDSPLHF.

This clonotype was observed many times. The chain has TRBV12-3 or TRBV12-4 and TRBJ1-2; possibly TRBD1 for D (5 bases). The CDR3 runs to 13 residues. V gave up 3 bases and J gave up 8 bases, with 13 bases separating them. The CDR3 region has the DNA TGTGCCAGCAGTTTTACAGGCCTAGGAGGCTACACCTTC. It is translated as CASSFTGLGGYTF.

A word on this clonotype: A clone one base away is much larger, so this may be a read error. The rearrangement links TRBV7-2 to TRBJ2-7; D tentatively fits TRBD1 or TRBD2 (6 bases each). CDR3 length equals 14 residues. Germline loops: CDR1 SGHTA, CDR2 FQGNSA. Trimming removed 2 bases from V and 4 bases from J, with 12 bases in between. The CDR3: CASSLLRGQYEQYF. CDR3 nucleotide sequence: TGTGCCAGCAGCTTATTACGGGGGCAATACGAGCAGTACTTC.

The chain has TRBV6-5 and TRBJ2-1, with D tentatively TRBD2 (5 bases). Germline CDR1 reads MNHEY; CDR2 reads SVGAGI. The CDR3 length is 16 residues. V lost 6 bases and J lost 6, with 21 bases in between. CDR3 coding DNA: TGTGCCAGCAGGCCTGGGGAGCGGACCTCTCTCAATGAGCAGTTCTTC. It yields the protein CASRPGERTSLNEQFF.